A selection of T cell receptor beta chains follows, all from one sample in a study of Graves' ophthalmopathy and Graves' hyperthyroidism. In TCRdb, the multiplex PCR reads were re-called with MiXCR into one record per CDR3 protein. Found here are under 400,000 distinct CDR3 sequences, 15% to 20% of them singletons; the top ten hold about 12%. Sequenced sample: peripheral blood. The receptors originated from an adult man with Graves' ophthalmopathy. Each CDR3 is given with its conserved first and last residue. D genes are given only for firm matches. Some rows have no size entry. The others give once, few or many, or a class for an expanded clone.

J: TRBJ1-1; size: many; D: -; V: TRBV6-1; DNA: TGTGCCAGCGGGTGGGAGGACACTGAAGCTTTCTTT; CDR3: CASGWEDTEAFF
J: TRBJ1-1; size: many; D: -; V: TRBV20-1; DNA: TGCAGTGCTTTCGGACAGACGAACACTGAAGCTTTCTTT; CDR3: CSAFGQTNTEAFF
J: TRBJ2-5; size: many; D: -; V: TRBV24-1; DNA: TGTGCCACCAGCACCGGGACCGCCCTCCAAGAGACCCAGTACTTC; CDR3: CATSTGTALQETQYF
J: TRBJ1-1; size: many; D: TRBD1; V: TRBV27; DNA: TGTGCCAGCAGTTCCTTGTCCGGGACAGTTCTTTTGAGTTCCACTGAAGCTTTCTTT; CDR3: CASSSLSGTVLLSSTEAFF
J: TRBJ1-5; size: many; D: -; V: TRBV4-1; DNA: TGCGCCAGCAGCCAAGATCGCGGTTCGGGGTACAATCAGCCCCAGCATTTT; CDR3: CASSQDRGSGYNQPQHF
J: TRBJ1-2; size: many; D: -; V: TRBV9; DNA: TGTGCCAGCAGCGTAGAGTTCTTGTCAGATGACTATGGCTACACCTTC; CDR3: CASSVEFLSDDYGYTF
J: TRBJ2-7; size: many; D: -; V: TRBV7-9; DNA: TGTGCCAGCAGCTCTCAGGGGAAACCGGGAGACGAGCAGTACTTC; CDR3: CASSSQGKPGDEQYF
J: TRBJ2-7; size: many; D: TRBD2; V: TRBV11-2; DNA: TGTGCCAGCAGCTCGACGGGGGTAGGCGGGAGGGGCTCCTACGAGCAGTACTTC; CDR3: CASSSTGVGGRGSYEQYF
J: TRBJ1-5; size: -; D: -; V: TRBV3-1; DNA: TGTGCCAGCAGCCAAGGGGGCGCCGGCAATCAGCCCCAGCATTTT; CDR3: CASSQGGAGNQPQHF
J: TRBJ2-5; size: many; D: TRBD2; V: TRBV28; DNA: TGTGCCAGCAGTTTCATCGGGACTAGCGGGCGAGAGACCCAGTACTTC; CDR3: CASSFIGTSGRETQYF
J: TRBJ2-7; size: many; D: TRBD2; V: TRBV7-2; DNA: TGTGCCAGCAGCCCAAGGCTAGCGGGGCTTCAGGGCGAGCAGTACTTC; CDR3: CASSPRLAGLQGEQYF
J: TRBJ1-5; size: many; D: -; V: TRBV6-1; DNA: TGTGCCAGCACCGAAGACGGGGGTGGCAATCAGCCCCAGCATTTT; CDR3: CASTEDGGGNQPQHF
J: TRBJ1-2; size: -; D: -; V: TRBV12-3/TRBV12-4; DNA: TGTGCCAGCACCCCCGGAGGCTATGGCTACACCTTC; CDR3: CASTPGGYGYTF
J: TRBJ1-1; size: -; D: -; V: TRBV24-1; DNA: TGTGCCACCAGTGATTCCGGACGGGAAGCTTTCTTT; CDR3: CATSDSGREAFF
J: TRBJ2-7; size: -; D: TRBD1; V: TRBV6-5; DNA: TGTGCCAGCAGTTACGAGGTTTTCGGACAGGGCACCTACGAGCAGTACTTC; CDR3: CASSYEVFGQGTYEQYF
J: TRBJ1-3; size: many; D: -; V: TRBV5-6; DNA: TGTGCCAGCAGGCCTTCGGACTTCTCTGGAAACACCATATATTTT; CDR3: CASRPSDFSGNTIYF
J: TRBJ2-7; size: -; D: TRBD2; V: TRBV10-1; DNA: TGCGCCAGCAGCCAAGGGACTAGCGAGTACTACGAGCAGTACTTC; CDR3: CASSQGTSEYYEQYF
J: TRBJ2-4; size: -; D: -; V: TRBV28; DNA: TGTGCCAGCACCACTAACCGGGGGGCGGGTGGCATTCAGTACTTC; CDR3: CASTTNRGAGGIQYF
J: TRBJ2-2; size: -; D: -; V: TRBV12-3/TRBV12-4; DNA: TGTGCCAGCATGTCGGGCACATGGGAGCTGTTTTTT; CDR3: CASMSGTWELFF
J: TRBJ1-3; size: many; D: -; V: TRBV29-1; DNA: TGCAGCGTGATTTTCCAGGGTGCTGGGAACACCATATATTTT; CDR3: CSVIFQGAGNTIYF
J: TRBJ1-1; size: many; D: -; V: TRBV20-1; DNA: TGCAGTGCTAGTGAGGTCCTGCGAATGCATGGGAACACTGAAGCTTTCTTT; CDR3: CSASEVLRMHGNTEAFF
J: TRBJ2-7; size: many; D: -; V: TRBV7-2; DNA: TGTGCCAGCAGCCCACGGAGGGATTCCTACGAGCAGTACTTC; CDR3: CASSPRRDSYEQYF
J: TRBJ1-1; size: many; D: -; V: TRBV5-1; DNA: TGCGCCAGCAGCTGGGGTCGGGGAGAGGACACTGAAGCTTTCTTT; CDR3: CASSWGRGEDTEAFF
J: TRBJ2-7; size: many; D: TRBD2; V: TRBV19; DNA: TGTGCCAGTAGTATTTATCTTTCGACTAGCGGTTCCTACGAGCAGTACTTC; CDR3: CASSIYLSTSGSYEQYF
J: TRBJ2-5; size: many; D: -; V: TRBV5-1; DNA: TGCGCCAGCAGCCCGGTTGGGGGGGAGACCCAGTACTTC; CDR3: CASSPVGGETQYF
J: TRBJ1-1; size: many; D: -; V: TRBV7-6; DNA: TGTGCCAGCAGCGCCGAGGTTACTGAAGCTTTCTTT; CDR3: CASSAEVTEAFF
J: TRBJ2-1; size: -; D: TRBD1; V: TRBV6-1; DNA: TGTGCCAGCAGTGAAGCTCTTGGGACAGGGGGCGATGAGCAGTTCTTC; CDR3: CASSEALGTGGDEQFF
J: TRBJ1-2; size: many; D: TRBD1; V: TRBV20-1; DNA: TGCAGTGCTAGGGGGACAGGGCCTGGGATTAACTATGGCTACACCTTC; CDR3: CSARGTGPGINYGYTF
J: TRBJ1-1; size: -; D: -; V: TRBV27; DNA: TGTGCCAGCATCCCCGACAGTGGGAACACTGAAGCTTTCTTT; CDR3: CASIPDSGNTEAFF
J: TRBJ1-2; size: many; D: TRBD1; V: TRBV4-2; DNA: TGTGCCAGCGGTTTTCCCGGGACAGGGGGTTCAGACTATGGCTACACCTTC; CDR3: CASGFPGTGGSDYGYTF
J: TRBJ1-2; size: few; D: -; V: TRBV19; DNA: TGTGCCAGTAGTGCCAATTCGATGGTTGGCTACACCTTC; CDR3: CASSANSMVGYTF
J: TRBJ1-5; size: few; D: TRBD1; V: TRBV6-2/TRBV6-3; DNA: TGTGCCAGCAGGGTATCCGACAGGGGCGACTTCGGCAATCAGCCCCAGCATTTT; CDR3: CASRVSDRGDFGNQPQHF
J: TRBJ1-6; size: many; D: -; V: TRBV6-1; DNA: TGTGCCAGCAGTTCTCAGGGTTTATCACCCCTCCACTTT; CDR3: CASSSQGLSPLHF
J: TRBJ1-1; size: many; D: -; V: TRBV6-1; DNA: TGTGCCAGCAGTGAAGCGCATGGGGCGGGCACTGAAGCTTTCTTT; CDR3: CASSEAHGAGTEAFF
J: TRBJ2-7; size: -; D: TRBD1; V: TRBV7-3; DNA: TGTGCCAGCAGCTTAAGAGGGGGCGCCGCCTCCTACGAGCAGTACTTC; CDR3: CASSLRGGAASYEQYF
J: TRBJ2-7; size: many; D: -; V: TRBV3-1; DNA: TGTGCCAGCAGGGGTAGTCACTACGAGCAGTACTTC; CDR3: CASRGSHYEQYF
J: TRBJ2-7; size: many; D: TRBD1; V: TRBV6-2/TRBV6-3; DNA: TGTGCCAGCAGAAACCCCCGGGACAGGGGGCGGGTCGAGCAGTACTTC; CDR3: CASRNPRDRGRVEQYF
J: TRBJ1-2; size: many; D: -; V: TRBV6-5; DNA: TGTGCCAGCAGCACGGGACGTTCGGGCTACACCTTC; CDR3: CASSTGRSGYTF
J: TRBJ2-5; size: many; D: TRBD2; V: TRBV20-1; DNA: TGCAGTGCTTGGGGACTACAAGAGACCCAGTACTTC; CDR3: CSAWGLQETQYF
J: TRBJ1-6; size: -; D: -; V: TRBV5-1; DNA: TGCGCCAGCAGCTTGGTGGGCGGGGAAAATTCACCCCTCCACTTT; CDR3: CASSLVGGENSPLHF
J: TRBJ2-7; size: -; D: -; V: TRBV28; DNA: TGTGCCAGCGGAGACTCCTACGAGCAGTACTTC; CDR3: CASGDSYEQYF